This T cell receptor (beta chain) was sequenced during a study of response to subunit inactivated influenza vaccine. Study conclusions and caveats: The study's authors posited that every seasonal influenza vaccination enlists few new T cells.

Points on this clonotype: What it binds is not known.

TCRdb passed the RT-PCR reads through MiXCR, listing each CDR3 protein once. The profile shows about 520,000 distinct CDR3 sequences, approximately 7.2% of them singletons. Between the trimmed V and J ends, which lost 6 bases and 6 bases, there was a span of 14 bases. Germline V gene lookup returns CDR1 MNHNY and CDR2 SVGAGI (reference sequence). The CDR3 covers 13 residues. The starting material was PBMCs from blood, obtained roughly 24 months after vaccination. The chain has TRBV6-6 and TRBJ1-2, with a weak D call TRBD1 (5 bases). The receptor was derived from a man between 45 and 75 years old who received an inactivated influenza vaccine. The CDR3 spells CASRRSREDGYTF. The CDR3, as DNA: TGTGCCAGCAGGCGCTCCAGGGAGGATGGCTACACCTTC.